The T cell receptor (beta chain) described here comes from a study of identical twins. Study conclusions and caveats: Twin pairs had excess sharing that was weaker in beta out-of-frame sequences.

Healthy Caucasians were all of the donors. With template switching, a universal primer site was added, and the cDNA carried unique molecular identifiers. TCRdb analysed the 5' RACE reads with MiXCR anew, one entry per CDR3 protein. The table shows about 1.7 million distinct CDR3 sequences, with 32% occurring only once. Concerning this clonotype itself: The antigen is unknown.

Per germline, CDR1 GTSNPN and CDR2 SVGIG (reference sequence). V was pared by 2 bases and J by 9 bases, with 13 bases between. This CDR3 contains 12 residues. The sequence derives from a newborn girl in good health. This chain links TRBV30 with TRBJ1-2; TRBD1 is a possible D gene (5 bases). The sample was cord blood. The CDR3 bases are TGTGCCTGGAGTCAACAGGTGGTACGCTACACCTTC. Its protein is CAWSQQVVRYTF.